Shown below are 19 T cell receptor beta chains from a single sample sequenced in a study of identical twins. One entry per CDR3 protein, called by TCRdb with MiXCR from the 5' RACE reads. Here the sample spans some 760,000 distinct CDR3 sequences, 15% to 20% being singletons. These data are also associated with another study on T cells expressing NK-cell markers.

The specimen was PBMCs. The source of these receptors is a young woman in good health.

This clonotype was observed a handful of times. The chain joins TRBV18 to TRBJ1-1; D gene uncertain. Between the trimmed V and J ends, which lost 3 bases and 5 bases, there was a span of 10 bases. From germline, CDR1 is KGHSH and CDR2 LQKENI. This CDR3 region has 13 residues. Here the CDR3 reads CASSPTRETEAFF. The CDR3, as DNA: TGTGCCAGCTCACCGACTCGAGAGACTGAAGCTTTCTTT.

Only a few counts were recorded for this clonotype. CDR3 coding DNA: TGCGCCAGCAGTGTCGTCGGGGCGGGGAAGGGGCAGTTCTTC. Protein: CASSVVGAGKGQFF. The rearrangement joins TRBV10-2 to TRBJ2-1, with D possibly TRBD2 on 6 matching bases. There are 14 residues in the CDR3. Germline CDR1 WSHSY, CDR2 SAAADI. V lost 4 bases to trimming and J lost 12 bases, with 19 bases between them.

The chain is built from TRBV5-5 and TRBJ2-3, with 8 bases matching TRBD2. The V and J ends lost 0 bases and 4 bases, in that order; junction bases with no gene match: 4. CDR3 length: 15 amino acids. CDR1 is SGHKS, CDR2 YYEKEE, per germline (reference sequence). CDR3 in DNA: TGTGCCAGCAGCTTGGGGCGGGGGGAGCCAGATACGCAGTATTTT. It specifies CASSLGRGEPDTQYF.

This clonotype turned up a few times. The genes are TRBV25-1 and TRBJ2-7, with D perhaps matching TRBD2 (6 bases). CDR3 length: 13 residues. With 4 bases removed from V and 3 bases from J, the gap between germline ends came to 10 bases. CDR1 and CDR2 from the germline V gene are MGHDK and SYGVNS. The CDR3 DNA sequence: TGTGCCAGCAGTGGGTGGGGGGTCTACGAGCAGTACTTC. Its translation: CASSGWGVYEQYF.

A few counts support this clonotype. V and J are TRBV12-3 or TRBV12-4 and TRBJ1-2; TRBD1 agrees at 7 bases. The CDR3 spans 14 residues. V gave up 5 bases and J gave up 5 bases; unmatched junction bases: 8. DNA of the CDR3: TGTGCCAGCAGTGTTGACAGGGCGCCTTATGGCTACACCTTC. This encodes CASSVDRAPYGYTF.

The chain employs TRBV7-9 and TRBJ2-1; 9 nucleotides agree with TRBD2. Looked up from germline, CDR1 is SEHNR and CDR2 is FQNEAQ (reference sequence). V shed 2 bases and J 5 bases; nucleotides not matched to a gene: 7. The CDR3 contains 16 residues. The CDR3 coding sequence is TGTGCCAGCAGCTTATTCGGGACTAGCCCTGACAATGAGCAGTTCTTC. Amino acid sequence: CASSLFGTSPDNEQFF.

This clonotype was counted many times. The CDR3 nucleotides are TGTGCCAGCAGTTCGGGGGGAGGGCCAGATACGCAGTATTTT. This encodes CASSSGGGPDTQYF. V is TRBV12-3 or TRBV12-4 and J is TRBJ2-3, with TRBD2 identical over 7 bases. J was trimmed by 4 bases and V by 4 bases; bases with no gene match: 5. This CDR3 spans 14 amino acids.

The chain couples TRBV12-3 or TRBV12-4 to TRBJ2-4; TRBD2 matches 11 bases. With V trimmed by 4 bases and J by 7 bases, 6 bases remained unmatched. The CDR3 is 15 amino acids. The CDR3 region has the DNA TGTGCCAGCAGTTCACCGTTAGCGGGGGGGAACATTCAGTACTTC. Protein product: CASSSPLAGGNIQYF.

The rearrangement uses TRBV7-9 and TRBJ1-2; D is possibly TRBD1 (5 bases). CDR1 SEHNR and CDR2 FQNEAQ come from the germline V gene (reference sequence). The CDR3 is made up of 16 amino acids. V shed 4 bases and J shed 0 bases, with 15 bases lying between them. The CDR3, as DNA: TGTGCCAGCAGCTCCCCGACAGACCGGCCTAACTATGGCTACACCTTC. Encoded protein: CASSSPTDRPNYGYTF.

The rearrangement joins TRBV29-1 to TRBJ1-1, with D hard to call. Trimming left V 4 bases short and J 1 base short, with 10 bases between. CDR1 and CDR2 (germline): SQVTM, ANQGSEA. The CDR3 length is 13 residues. The DNA of the CDR3 is TGCAGCGTTGCTAGATCTTCGAACACTGAAGCTTTCTTT. Its protein is CSVARSSNTEAFF.

The V and J genes are TRBV6-1 and TRBJ2-7, with D possibly TRBD1 on 7 matching bases. The V end lost 4 bases, the J end lost 2 bases, and 18 bases lay between the germline ends. Germline CDR1 is MNHNS and CDR2 is SASEGT. This CDR3 is 16 amino acids long. CDR3 coding DNA: TGTGCCAGCAGTGGAGGTTGGACAGGACTAACCTACGAGCAGTACTTC. Amino acid sequence: CASSGGWTGLTYEQYF.

The V and J genes are TRBV5-1 and TRBJ2-7; 9 bases are shared with TRBD1. With 5 bases clipped from V and 4 bases from J, the junction kept 7 bases outside the gene matches. Per the germline V gene, CDR1 is SGHRS and CDR2 is YFSETQ. The CDR3 length is 14 residues. The CDR3: CASSRDRDTYEQYF. The CDR3 DNA follows: TGCGCCAGCAGTCGGGACAGGGATACGTACGAGCAGTACTTC. Supplemented by reference TRBV5-1 and TRBJ2-7, the full variable domain reads KAGVTQTPRYLIKTRGQQVTLSCSPISGHRSVSWYQQTPGQGLQFLFEYFSETQRNKGNFPGRFSGRQFSNSRSEMNVSTLELGDSALYLCASSRDRDTYEQYFGPGTRLTVT.

This clonotype was counted at least ten times. The chain couples TRBV25-1 to TRBJ1-1; D is uncertain. The V end lost 1 base, the J end lost 10 bases, and 16 bases lay between the germline ends. The CDR3 covers 14 residues. From germline, CDR1 is MGHDK and CDR2 SYGVNS. CDR3 bases: TGTGCCAGCAGTGAATTTGAGCAGCCCCCGGGAGCTTTCTTT. This gives the protein CASSEFEQPPGAFF.

This clonotype has only a few counts. The chain has TRBV10-1 and TRBJ2-3; 8 positions match TRBD2. Germline values: CDR1 WNHNN, CDR2 SYGVQD (reference sequence). The CDR3 extends over 15 amino acids. The V gene end was trimmed by 4 bases and the J gene end by 1 base; junction bases not matched to a gene: 4. The CDR3 region has the DNA TGCGCCAGCAGTGGGGCGACTAGCGGCACAGATACGCAGTATTTT. It codes for CASSGATSGTDTQYF.

V usage is TRBV7-2 and J usage is TRBJ2-3, with no clear D. This CDR3 comprises 14 residues. Germline lookup yields CDR1 SGHTA and CDR2 FQGNSA. V was pared by 3 bases and J by 2 bases, with 9 bases between. The CDR3 loop is CASSLRLHTDTQYF. The CDR3 bases are TGTGCCAGCAGCTTGAGACTCCACACAGATACGCAGTATTTT. The full variable domain, completed using reference TRBV7-2 and TRBJ2-3, is GAGVSQSPSNKVTEKGKDVELRCDPISGHTALYWYRQSLGQGLEFLIYFQGNSAPDKSGLPSDRFSAERTGGSVSTLTIQRTQQEDSAVYLCASSLRLHTDTQYFGPGTRLTVL.

This clonotype occurred a few times. The V call is TRBV10-3, the J call TRBJ2-1, with D perhaps assigned TRBD1 or TRBD2 (6 bases each). V lost 0 bases to trimming and J lost 7 bases, with 13 bases between them. CDR3 length: 15 amino acids. Germline CDR1 reads ENHRY; CDR2 reads SYGVKD. CDR3 coding DNA: TGTGCCATCAGTGAGTCTCCGGGGGCTAAGAATGAGCAGTTCTTC. Protein sequence: CAISESPGAKNEQFF.

The J gene is TRBJ2-2, the V gene TRBV5-1; D is ambiguous. V dropped 8 bases and J dropped 1 base, with 6 bases sitting between them. This CDR3 is built from 12 residues. CDR1 and CDR2 (germline): SGHRS, YFSETQ. In nucleotides, the CDR3 is TGCGCCAGTTGCAGGAACACCGGGGAGCTGTTTTTT. Encoded protein: CASCRNTGELFF.

This clonotype was picked up many times. The V and J genes are TRBV12-3 or TRBV12-4 and TRBJ2-7; possibly TRBD2 for D (5 bases). CDR3 length equals 13 residues. Trimming shortened V by 6 bases and J by 3 bases, and 12 bases separated the two germline ends. As DNA, the CDR3 is TGTGCCAGCAGCCGGACTCTTAGCTACGAGCAGTACTTC. Protein: CASSRTLSYEQYF.

This chain uses TRBV12-3 or TRBV12-4 with TRBJ2-1; D gene ambiguous. The CDR3 has 11 residues. V lost 8 bases and J lost 8, with 10 bases in between. CDR3 loop: CASGPTDEQFF. DNA of the CDR3: TGTGCCAGCGGTCCGACTGATGAGCAGTTCTTC.